The rows below give T cell receptor beta chains drawn from one sample of a study of Ad26.COV2.S vaccination and SARS-CoV-2 variants. TCRdb's copy holds only in-frame clones and misses some; the assay was immunoSEQ multiplex PCR. The data hold 440,000 or so clones, with nearly 90% observed a single time. Sequencing used peripheral blood, obtained in a trial of Ad26.COV2.S vaccine versus placebo. The source of these receptors is a person between 18 and 65 years old who received the Ad26.COV2.S COVID-19 vaccine or a placebo. Each CDR3 is given with its conserved first and last residue. D genes are given only for firm matches. Some rows mark clone size as missing; the rest say once, few, many or name a class of expanded clone.

D gene: -; J gene: TRBJ1-1; V gene: TRBV2; clone size: -; CDR3 DNA: TGTGCCAGCAGTGAAGAGGGGAGTCGAGCTTTCTTT; CDR3 protein: CASSEEGSRAFF
D gene: -; J gene: TRBJ1-4; V gene: TRBV13; clone size: -; CDR3 DNA: TGTGCCAGCAGCCTCTACGGGTCAGGGAGTGAAAAACTGTTTTTT; CDR3 protein: CASSLYGSGSEKLFF
D gene: -; J gene: TRBJ2-7; V gene: TRBV7-2; clone size: -; CDR3 DNA: TGTGCCAGCAGCTCCCCAGAAAAGACGAGAGCCTACGAGCAGTACTTC; CDR3 protein: CASSSPEKTRAYEQYF
D gene: -; J gene: TRBJ1-5; V gene: TRBV15; clone size: -; CDR3 DNA: TGTGCCACCAGCAGAGACAGTAGCAATCAGCCCCAGCATTTT; CDR3 protein: CATSRDSSNQPQHF
D gene: -; J gene: TRBJ2-7; V gene: TRBV5-1; clone size: -; CDR3 DNA: TGCGCCAGCAGCTTGTTACAGGCAAACGAGCAGTACTTC; CDR3 protein: CASSLLQANEQYF
D gene: TRBD1; J gene: TRBJ2-5; V gene: TRBV3-1/TRBV3-2; clone size: -; CDR3 DNA: TGTGCCAGCAGCCAAGATCCTTGGAAAACAGGGGTTCGGAAAGAGACCCAGTACTTC; CDR3 protein: CASSQDPWKTGVRKETQYF
D gene: TRBD2; J gene: TRBJ2-3; V gene: TRBV5-1; clone size: -; CDR3 DNA: TGCGCCCGCCGGGGGGGGCCTAGAGATACGCAGTATTTT; CDR3 protein: CARRGGPRDTQYF
D gene: TRBD1; J gene: TRBJ1-1; V gene: TRBV29-1; clone size: -; CDR3 DNA: TGCAGCGTACTCGACAGGGGGCGAGCTTTCTTT; CDR3 protein: CSVLDRGRAFF
D gene: -; J gene: TRBJ2-5; V gene: TRBV27; clone size: -; CDR3 DNA: TGTGCCAGCAGTTTGAGAGGGGCCGCACCTGAGACCCAGTACTTC; CDR3 protein: CASSLRGAAPETQYF
D gene: -; J gene: TRBJ1-6; V gene: TRBV6-1; clone size: -; CDR3 DNA: TGTGCCAGCAGTGGGGGGACCTGGTTTGGGGATTCACCCCTCCACTTT; CDR3 protein: CASSGGTWFGDSPLHF
D gene: -; J gene: TRBJ1-1; V gene: TRBV27; clone size: -; CDR3 DNA: TGTGCCAGCAGTTTTGGCGAGGGACGGGGTGAAGCTTTCTTT; CDR3 protein: CASSFGEGRGEAFF
D gene: -; J gene: TRBJ2-2; V gene: TRBV5-1; clone size: -; CDR3 DNA: TGCGCCAGCAGCCCATTGTTAGGTGACGGCACCGGGGAGCTGTTTTTT; CDR3 protein: CASSPLLGDGTGELFF
D gene: -; J gene: TRBJ2-1; V gene: TRBV24-1; clone size: -; CDR3 DNA: TGTGCCACCAGTGATTTGTCTCCGTCGGGGGTCGATGAGCAGTTCTTC; CDR3 protein: CATSDLSPSGVDEQFF
D gene: -; J gene: TRBJ1-3; V gene: TRBV5-1; clone size: -; CDR3 DNA: TGCGCCAGCAGTATGGTCGGAATAGCGTCTGGAAACACCATATATTTT; CDR3 protein: CASSMVGIASGNTIYF
D gene: -; J gene: TRBJ2-7; V gene: TRBV3-1/TRBV3-2; clone size: once; CDR3 DNA: TGTGCCAGCAGCCAAGCGAGGATTGGGAAACAGTACTTC; CDR3 protein: CASSQARIGKQYF
D gene: -; J gene: TRBJ2-1; V gene: TRBV19; clone size: -; CDR3 DNA: TGTGCCAGTAGTATTTGGGCCGGGAATGAGCAGTTCTTC; CDR3 protein: CASSIWAGNEQFF